These T cell receptor beta chains were read from a single sample in a study of T-cell reconstitution after alpha-beta-depleted transplantation in children. TCRdb re-analysed the PCR reads in MiXCR, keeping a single row per CDR3 protein. Of about 980,000 distinct CDR3 sequences in the sample, about 29% were seen once. The sequenced sample was PBMCs, mostly from graft donor cells, obtained 360 days after TCRalphabeta/CD19-depleted stem cell transplant. The origin of the receptors is a boy in the first two years of life who had a stem cell transplant for SCID, so the T cells may come from the graft donor. Each CDR3 is given with its conserved first and last residue. D genes are given only for firm matches. Size tells how often a clone was seen (once, few, many) or the class of an expanded clone, and some rows leave it out.

CDR3,DNA,D,J,size,V
CATRSGELHYNEQFF,TGTGCCACCAGGTCCGGGGAGCTACACTACAATGAGCAGTTCTTC,.,TRBJ2-1,few,TRBV15
CSGEDRAVFPYEQYF,TGCAGCGGAGAGGACAGGGCAGTTTTTCCATACGAGCAGTACTTC,TRBD1,TRBJ2-7,.,TRBV29-1
CASSLSILAGPFNEQFF,TGTGCCAGCAGCTTAAGCATCCTAGCGGGACCCTTCAATGAGCAGTTCTTC,TRBD2,TRBJ2-1,few,TRBV7-9
CASSGGAQNYEQYF,TGTGCCAGCAGCGGGGGAGCCCAGAACTACGAGCAGTACTTC,.,TRBJ2-7,few,TRBV5-5
CSAPTRTSGEETQYF,TGCAGTGCTCCGACTCGGACTAGCGGGGAAGAGACCCAGTACTTC,TRBD2,TRBJ2-5,few,TRBV20-1
CAISGGVAFPRTGRSGANVLTF,TGTGCCATCAGTGGGGGGGTGGCATTCCCAAGGACAGGGCGCTCTGGGGCCAACGTCCTGACTTTC,TRBD1,TRBJ2-6,.,TRBV10-3
CASSPPTGHRTVDTQYF,TGTGCCAGCAGCCCCCCGACGGGACACCGAACTGTGGATACGCAGTATTTT,.,TRBJ2-3,.,TRBV6-1
CAISESYQARSYEQYF,TGTGCCATCAGTGAGTCTTACCAGGCGCGCTCCTACGAGCAGTACTTC,.,TRBJ2-7,few,TRBV10-3
CASSLRDTPLDEQYF,TGTGCCAGCAGTCTCCGGGACACCCCCCTTGACGAGCAGTACTTC,.,TRBJ2-7,.,TRBV12-3/TRBV12-4
CASSRIAGSTGELFF,TGCGCCAGCAGCAGGATAGCGGGGAGCACCGGGGAGCTGTTTTTT,TRBD2,TRBJ2-2,.,TRBV5-1
CASSLGGQGSWTQYF,TGCGCCAGCAGCTTGGGTGGACAGGGCAGTTGGACCCAGTACTTC,TRBD1,TRBJ2-5,.,TRBV5-1
CASLNPPSGYTF,TGTGCCAGCTTAAACCCACCGAGTGGCTACACCTTC,.,TRBJ1-2,.,TRBV28
CASSLGQGVDTGELFF,TGTGCCAGCAGCTTAGGACAGGGCGTCGACACCGGGGAGCTGTTTTTT,TRBD1,TRBJ2-2,.,TRBV7-9
CSAYSRGLNYEQYF,TGCAGTGCTTATAGTAGGGGACTTAACTACGAGCAGTACTTC,.,TRBJ2-7,.,TRBV20-1
CASSRQRTEAFF,TGTGCCAGCAGTAGACAACGCACTGAAGCTTTCTTT,.,TRBJ1-1,.,TRBV5-6
CASSLGGSRYNEQFF,TGTGCCAGCAGCTTGGGGGGGAGCCGTTACAATGAGCAGTTCTTC,TRBD2,TRBJ2-1,.,TRBV7-7
CAISRQANTGELFF,TGTGCCATCAGTAGGCAGGCGAACACCGGGGAGCTGTTTTTT,.,TRBJ2-2,.,TRBV10-3
CANGPPKSALFF,TGTGCCAACGGTCCTCCAAAGTCCGCTTTATTCTTT,.,TRBJ1-1,once,TRBV7-9
CASSLVRGGRDEQYF,TGCGCCAGCAGCTTGGTTCGGGGAGGCAGGGACGAGCAGTACTTC,.,TRBJ2-7,.,TRBV5-1
CASSPARTGGSYEQYF,TGTGCCAGCAGCCCGGCCAGGACAGGGGGCTCCTACGAGCAGTACTTC,TRBD1,TRBJ2-7,.,TRBV12-3/TRBV12-4
CSVDGAVGPGGYTF,TGCAGCGTTGACGGCGCGGTAGGCCCGGGAGGCTACACCTTC,.,TRBJ1-2,.,TRBV29-1
CASSQITSGGYNEQFF,TGCGCCAGCAGCCAAATTACTAGCGGGGGCTACAATGAGCAGTTCTTC,TRBD2,TRBJ2-1,.,TRBV4-1
CASAWPRPHNEQFF,TGCGCCAGCGCTTGGCCCCGTCCCCACAATGAGCAGTTCTTC,.,TRBJ2-1,few,TRBV5-1
CASSHQQGISYEQYF,TGTGCCAGCAGCCACCAACAGGGGATCTCCTACGAGCAGTACTTC,TRBD1,TRBJ2-7,few,TRBV6-2/TRBV6-3
CASSLNPANRGSHSPLHF,TGCGCCAGCAGCTTAAACCCCGCTAACAGGGGAAGTCATTCACCCCTCCACTTT,TRBD1,TRBJ1-6,.,TRBV5-1
CASASAWLAEDTQYF,TGTGCCAGCGCCTCAGCGTGGCTAGCAGAAGATACGCAGTATTTT,.,TRBJ2-3,few,TRBV27
CASSPLRAEGNEQFF,TGCGCCAGCAGTCCCCTTCGGGCGGAGGGCAATGAGCAGTTCTTC,.,TRBJ2-1,.,TRBV10-2
CASSSLLAGLDTQYF,TGTGCCAGCAGTTCACTACTAGCGGGGTTAGATACGCAGTATTTT,TRBD2,TRBJ2-3,few,TRBV12-3/TRBV12-4